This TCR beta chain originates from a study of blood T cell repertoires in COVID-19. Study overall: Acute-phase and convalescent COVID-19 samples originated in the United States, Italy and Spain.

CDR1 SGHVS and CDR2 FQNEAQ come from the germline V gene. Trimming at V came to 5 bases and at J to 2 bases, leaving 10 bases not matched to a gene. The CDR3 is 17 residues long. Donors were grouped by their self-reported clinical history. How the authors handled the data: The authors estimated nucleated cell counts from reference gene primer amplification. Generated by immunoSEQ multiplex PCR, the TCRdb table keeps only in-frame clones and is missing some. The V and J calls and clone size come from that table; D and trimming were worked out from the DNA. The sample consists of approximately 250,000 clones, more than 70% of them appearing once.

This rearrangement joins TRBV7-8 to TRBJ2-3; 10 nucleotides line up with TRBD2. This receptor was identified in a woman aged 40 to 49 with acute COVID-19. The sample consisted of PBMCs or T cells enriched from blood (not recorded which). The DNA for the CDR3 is TGTGCCAGCAGCAACGAGCGGGAGGGCCTTTTCACAGATACGCAGTATTTT. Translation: CASSNEREGLFTDTQYF.